The 6 T cell receptor beta chains in this list originate from one sample, sequenced in a study of blood T cell repertoires in COVID-19. Assay used: immunoSEQ multiplex PCR; TCRdb lists only in-frame clones, some missing. The table shows around 60,000 clones, with 75% to 95% occurring only once. The sequenced material came from peripheral blood. These receptors all come from a man between 60 and 75 years old with acute or convalescent COVID-19.

This clone was recorded a few times. The chain joins TRBV6-5 to TRBJ1-2; 9 positions agree with TRBD1. From germline, CDR1 is MNHEY and CDR2 SVGAGI. The V gene end was trimmed by 6 bases and the J gene end by 4 bases; junction bases not matched to a gene: 9. The CDR3 contains 15 residues. The CDR3 DNA reads as TGTGCCAGCAGGAGAGACGGGACAGGGACCTATGGCTACACCTTC. Amino acid sequence: CASRRDGTGTYGYTF.

The rearrangement links TRBV5-1 to TRBJ2-1; D might be TRBD2 (6 bases). Looked up from germline, CDR1 is SGHRS and CDR2 is YFSETQ. The ends were cut back, 0 bases at V and 4 bases at J, with 17 bases in the middle. This CDR3 spans 17 amino acids. CDR3: CASSLAVVAGIYNEQFF. CDR3 DNA: TGCGCCAGCAGCTTGGCCGTTGTTGCGGGGATTTACAATGAGCAGTTCTTC.

This chain connects TRBV6-5 to TRBJ2-5; possible D gene TRBD1, 6 bases. The CDR3 loop spans 15 amino acids. The V gene's germline CDR1 is MNHEY and CDR2 SVGAGI. Trimming cost V 0 bases and J 2 bases, with 10 bases left between them. The CDR3 loop reads CASSYSSTGQETQYF. CDR3 sequence (DNA): TGTGCCAGCAGTTACTCGAGTACAGGGCAAGAGACCCAGTACTTC.

The V call is TRBV2, the J call TRBJ2-5; D is unclear. CDR1 and CDR2 from the germline V gene are SNHLY and FYNNEI. The CDR3 sequence is 13 residues long. Trimming cost V 4 bases and J 5 bases, with 11 bases left between them. The CDR3 nucleotides read TGTGCCAGCAGTGGCGCGGTAAGGGAGACCCAGTACTTC. It encodes CASSGAVRETQYF. The entire variable domain, with the rest obtained from reference TRBV2 and TRBJ2-5, is as follows: EPEVTQTPSHQVTQMGQEVILRCVPISNHLYFYWYRQILGQKVEFLVSFYNNEISEKSEIFDDQFSVERPDGSNFTLKIRSTKLEDSAMYFCASSGAVRETQYFGPGTRLLVL.

This chain joins TRBV5-1 and TRBJ1-4, with TRBD1 identical over 9 bases. The length of the CDR3 is 15 residues. The germline gives CDR1 SGHRS, CDR2 YFSETQ. V shed 5 bases and J 8 bases; nucleotides not matched to a gene: 10. The CDR3 nucleotides are TGCGCCAGCAGAGAACAGGGGGCGGAAGAGGAAAAACTGTTTTTT. Protein: CASREQGAEEEKLFF.

The V call is TRBV6-2 or TRBV6-3, the J call TRBJ1-2; D remains unclear. The CDR3 is made up of 14 amino acids. Per germline, CDR1 MNHEY and CDR2 SVGEGT. Trimming took off 1 base at V and 1 base at J, with 7 bases between the two ends. Written as DNA, the CDR3 is TGTGCCAGCAGTTACTTGACATTTAACTATGGCTACACCTTC. Translated: CASSYLTFNYGYTF.